The next 19 T cell receptor beta chains were all read from a single sample in a study of cytomegalovirus exposure and HLA in healthy donors. The data were produced by immunoSEQ multiplex PCR, yet TCRdb's version contains in-frame clones alone and is incomplete. The sample lists some 290,000 clones, approximately 85% seen once, with roughly 0.96% in the top ten. The sample taken for sequencing was PBMCs. These receptors were obtained from a man under 40 in good health and CMV-seronegative.

J is TRBJ2-3 and V is TRBV7-2, with D tentatively TRBD2 (5 bases). The CDR3 sequence is 16 residues long. Trimming shortened V by 5 bases and J by 13 bases, and 28 bases separated the two germline ends. The V gene's germline CDR1 is SGHTA and CDR2 FQGNSA. In DNA, the CDR3 is TGTGCCAGCAGCCGCAGCCTAGCCGACGACCCACGGGTGGAGTATTTT. This codes for CASSRSLADDPRVEYF.

In nucleotides, the CDR3 is TGCAGCGTTTCGGGACAGTTTTCCACAGATACGCAGTATTTT. The encoded protein is CSVSGQFSTDTQYF. This chain uses TRBV29-1 with TRBJ2-3; the match to TRBD1 covers 7 bases. V trimming: 5 bases; J trimming: 2 bases; junction bases outside the gene matches: 7. The CDR3 spans 14 residues. Germline V gene lookup returns CDR1 SQVTM and CDR2 ANQGSEA.

This clone occurred once. The V and J genes are TRBV7-5 and TRBJ1-6; the D call in the table, TRBD1, was not verified against the DNA. TRBV7-5 represents a pseudogene. The CDR3 is 15 residues long. As DNA, the CDR3 is TGTGTCAGAACCCCCGGAAGGGGCTATAATTCACCCCTCCACTTT. This gives the protein CVRTPGRGYNSPLHF.

V gene TRBV5-6 combines with J gene TRBJ2-1; 10 bases agree with TRBD2. The CDR3 contains 19 residues. The germline gives CDR1 SGHDT, CDR2 YYEEEE. After removal of 4 bases from V and 1 base from J, the junction contained 14 bases not matched to a gene. In DNA, the CDR3 is TGTGCCAGCAGCCCCGAGGGTAGCGGGGGGCTGGGATCCTACAATGAGCAGTTCTTC. Translating it yields CASSPEGSGGLGSYNEQFF.

CDR3 DNA sequence: TGTGCCAGCCAGACAGGGGGAGGAGAAAAACTGTTTTTT. Encoded protein: CASQTGGGEKLFF. The chain combines TRBV6-5 with TRBJ1-4, with 9 bases that match TRBD1. The CDR3 is made up of 13 amino acids. Germline lookup yields CDR1 MNHEY and CDR2 SVGAGI. V lost 8 bases, J lost 8 bases, and 6 bases stayed unmatched.

This clone was detected once. The genes are TRBV27 and TRBJ1-1; D uncertain. The CDR3 loop spans 13 amino acids. Trimming removed 6 bases from V and 5 bases from J, with 13 bases in between. Per germline, CDR1 MNHEY and CDR2 SMNVEV (reference sequence). The CDR3 protein is CASSRYTGTEAFF. The CDR3 region has the DNA TGTGCCAGCAGCAGATATACGGGGACTGAAGCTTTCTTT.

The chain has TRBV19 and TRBJ1-5, with D possibly matching TRBD1 (5 bases). Germline V gene data show CDR1 as LNHDA and CDR2 as SQIVND (reference sequence). V gave up 6 bases and J gave up 0 bases, with 9 bases separating them. The CDR3 sequence is 14 residues long. This CDR3 is CASRIDSSNQPQHF. Here the CDR3 DNA reads TGTGCCAGTAGAATCGACAGTAGCAATCAGCCCCAGCATTTT.

This chain joins TRBV4-1 and TRBJ1-6, with 7 positions matching TRBD1. This CDR3 is built from 15 residues. Per germline, CDR1 MGHRA and CDR2 YSYEKL. J lost 10 bases, V lost 4 bases, and 10 bases had no gene match. The CDR3 nucleotides read TGCGCCAGCAGCCCACAGGGACAGCCCCTCTCACCCCTCCACTTT. Translated: CASSPQGQPLSPLHF.

The gene calls are TRBV4-1 and TRBJ2-3, with 9 bases identical to TRBD2. Germline CDR1 MGHRA, CDR2 YSYEKL. Trimming removed 1 base from V and 4 bases from J; junction bases left unmatched: 12. The CDR3 is 18 amino acids. CDR3 sequence (DNA): TGCGCCAGCAGCCAAGGGTCCTCCAGCGGGGGGTGGGCAGATACGCAGTATTTT. Translating it yields CASSQGSSSGGWADTQYF.

The V gene is TRBV12-5, the J gene TRBJ2-1; TRBD2 matches at 12 bases. Trimming took 1 base from V and 5 from J; bases not matched to a gene: 0. The length of the CDR3 is 15 residues. The germline gives CDR1 LGHNT, CDR2 FRNRAP. The CDR3, as DNA: TGTGCTAGTGGTTTGGGGACTAGCGGGGACAATGAGCAGTTCTTC. This gives the protein CASGLGTSGDNEQFF.

In its sample, this clone was seen a few times. The V call is TRBV10-3, the J call TRBJ1-5; D unclear. The CDR3 is 15 amino acids. CDR1 is ENHRY, CDR2 SYGVKD, per germline. Trimming removed 4 bases from V and 0 bases from J, with 10 bases in between. The CDR3: CAISGHMASNQPQHF. The CDR3, as DNA: TGTGCCATCAGTGGACACATGGCTAGCAATCAGCCCCAGCATTTT.

This chain links TRBV7-9 with TRBJ2-7; 8 nucleotides align to TRBD2. CDR3 length: 13 amino acids. V shed 5 bases and J 5 bases; nucleotides not matched to a gene: 5. Germline CDR1 SEHNR, CDR2 FQNEAQ (reference sequence). DNA of the CDR3: TGTGCCAGCAGCCGCCCCGGGGGGGACGAGCAGTACTTC. Amino acids: CASSRPGGDEQYF.

The rearrangement links TRBV19 to TRBJ1-4; D is uncertain. The CDR3 has 16 residues. Between the trimmed V and J ends, which lost 4 bases and 5 bases, there was a span of 17 bases. CDR1 is LNHDA and CDR2 is SQIVND in the germline V gene (reference sequence). The CDR3 region has the DNA TGTGCCAGTAGTACGTCTCCTGAGGGCGCCAATGAAAAACTGTTTTTT. It is translated as CASSTSPEGANEKLFF.

This clone is a singleton in its sample. The chain uses TRBV5-1 and TRBJ2-7, with TRBD2 as a possible D gene (6 bases). The CDR3 loop spans 14 amino acids. Trimming stripped 4 bases from V and 3 bases from J, with 14 bases between. Germline V gives CDR1 SGHRS, CDR2 YFSETQ. CDR3 coding DNA: TGCGCCAGCAGCGCGGAGGGCCAGAGCTACGAGCAGTACTTC. This sequence encodes CASSAEGQSYEQYF.

This chain joins TRBV5-4 and TRBJ2-5; 7 nucleotides agree with TRBD1. V lost 4 bases and J lost 2; bases outside the gene matches: 2. Germline V gene sequence: CDR1 SGHNT, CDR2 YYREEE (reference sequence). This CDR3 spans 13 amino acids. CDR3 loop: CASSPTGQETQYF. DNA of the CDR3: TGTGCCAGCAGCCCGACAGGGCAAGAGACCCAGTACTTC. Filled out from reference TRBV5-4 and TRBJ2-5, the complete variable domain reads ETGVTQSPTHLIKTRGQQVTLRCSSQSGHNTVSWYQQALGQGPQFIFQYYREEENGRGNFPPRFSGLQFPNYSSELNVNALELDDSALYLCASSPTGQETQYFGPGTRLLVL.

The rearrangement links TRBV27 to TRBJ2-7; possibly TRBD2 for D (7 bases). Germline CDR1 is MNHEY and CDR2 is SMNVEV (reference sequence). The CDR3 is 13 residues long. V was clipped by 4 bases and J by 3 bases, with 10 bases between them. Here the CDR3 reads CASSWRGGYEQYF. The DNA of the CDR3 is TGTGCCAGCAGTTGGAGGGGGGGCTACGAGCAGTACTTC.

This rearrangement joins TRBV6-6 to TRBJ2-7; no reliable D call. The CDR3 has 14 amino acids. V lost 5 bases, J lost 2 bases, and 13 bases lay in between. Germline CDR1 reads MNHNY; CDR2 reads SVGAGI (reference sequence). The CDR3 protein is CASSARLYPYEQYF. Written as DNA, the CDR3 is TGTGCCAGCAGTGCCCGACTGTACCCCTACGAGCAGTACTTC.

This clone was observed a few times. The CDR3 is CASSEYRELEAFF. The CDR3 DNA is TGTGCCAGCAGTGAATACAGGGAACTGGAGGCTTTCTTT. J is TRBJ1-1 and V is TRBV25-1, with D possibly TRBD1 on 5 matching bases. This CDR3 is 13 amino acids long. V lost 0 bases, J lost 11 bases, and 13 bases lay in between. The germline V gene encodes CDR1 MGHDK and CDR2 SYGVNS.

CDR3 DNA: TGCGCCAGCAGCTTGTTCGCTTGGTCTAGCGGGGGACGGCCCCAAGAGACCCAGTACTTC. Its protein product is CASSLFAWSSGGRPQETQYF. The V call is TRBV5-1, the J call TRBJ2-5, with TRBD2 matching over 10 bases. Germline V gene lookup returns CDR1 SGHRS and CDR2 YFSETQ. This CDR3 region has 20 residues. V was pared by 1 base and J by 1 base, with 16 bases of the junction left unmatched.